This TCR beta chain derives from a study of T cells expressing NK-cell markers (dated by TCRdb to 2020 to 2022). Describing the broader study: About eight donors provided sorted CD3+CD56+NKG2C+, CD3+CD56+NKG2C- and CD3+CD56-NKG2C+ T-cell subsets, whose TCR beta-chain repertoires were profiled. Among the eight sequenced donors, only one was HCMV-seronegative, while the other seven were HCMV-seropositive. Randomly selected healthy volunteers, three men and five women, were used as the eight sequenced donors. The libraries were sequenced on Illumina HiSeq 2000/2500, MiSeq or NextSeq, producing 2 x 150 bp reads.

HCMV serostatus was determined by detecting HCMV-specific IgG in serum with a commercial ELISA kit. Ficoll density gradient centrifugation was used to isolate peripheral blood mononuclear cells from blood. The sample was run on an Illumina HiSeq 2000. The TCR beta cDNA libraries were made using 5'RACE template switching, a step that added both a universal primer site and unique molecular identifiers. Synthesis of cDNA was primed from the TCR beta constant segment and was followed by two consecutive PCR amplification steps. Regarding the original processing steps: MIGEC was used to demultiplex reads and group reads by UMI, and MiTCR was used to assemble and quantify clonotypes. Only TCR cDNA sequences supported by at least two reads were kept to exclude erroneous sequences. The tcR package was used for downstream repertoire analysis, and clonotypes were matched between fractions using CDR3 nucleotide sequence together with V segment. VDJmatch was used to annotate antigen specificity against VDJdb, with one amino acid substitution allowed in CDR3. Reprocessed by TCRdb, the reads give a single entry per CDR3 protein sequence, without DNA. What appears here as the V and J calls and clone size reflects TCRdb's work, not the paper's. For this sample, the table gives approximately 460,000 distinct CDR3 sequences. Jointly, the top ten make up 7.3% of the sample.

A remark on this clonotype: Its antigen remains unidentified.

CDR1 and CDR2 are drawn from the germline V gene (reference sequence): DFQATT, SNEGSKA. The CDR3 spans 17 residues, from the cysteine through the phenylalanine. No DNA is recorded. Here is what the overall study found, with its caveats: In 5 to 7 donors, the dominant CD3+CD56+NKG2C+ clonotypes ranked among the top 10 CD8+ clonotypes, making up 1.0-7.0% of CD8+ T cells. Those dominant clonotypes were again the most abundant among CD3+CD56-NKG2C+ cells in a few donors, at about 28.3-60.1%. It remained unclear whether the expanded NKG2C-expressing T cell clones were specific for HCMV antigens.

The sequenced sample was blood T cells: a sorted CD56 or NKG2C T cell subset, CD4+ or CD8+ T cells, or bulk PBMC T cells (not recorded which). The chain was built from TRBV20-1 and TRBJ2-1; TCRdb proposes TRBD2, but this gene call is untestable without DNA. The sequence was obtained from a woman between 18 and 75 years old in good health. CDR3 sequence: CSARHPIGLAGRNEQFF.